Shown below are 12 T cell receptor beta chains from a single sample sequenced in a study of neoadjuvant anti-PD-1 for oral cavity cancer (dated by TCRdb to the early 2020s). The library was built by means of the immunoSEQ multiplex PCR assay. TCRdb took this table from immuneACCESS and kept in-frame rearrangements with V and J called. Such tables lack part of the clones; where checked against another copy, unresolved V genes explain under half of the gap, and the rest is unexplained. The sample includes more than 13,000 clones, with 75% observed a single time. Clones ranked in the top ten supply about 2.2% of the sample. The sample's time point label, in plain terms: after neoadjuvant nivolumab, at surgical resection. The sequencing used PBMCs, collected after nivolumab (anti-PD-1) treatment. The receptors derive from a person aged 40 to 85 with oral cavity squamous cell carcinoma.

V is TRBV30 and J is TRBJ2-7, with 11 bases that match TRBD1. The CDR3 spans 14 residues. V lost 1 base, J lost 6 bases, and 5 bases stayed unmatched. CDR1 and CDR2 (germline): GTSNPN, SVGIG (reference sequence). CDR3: CAWSGGQGAGEQYF. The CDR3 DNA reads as TGTGCCTGGAGTGGTGGACAGGGGGCTGGCGAGCAGTACTTC. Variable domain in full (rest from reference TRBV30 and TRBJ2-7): SQTIHQWPATLVQPVGSPLSLECTVEGTSNPNLYWYRQAAGRGLQLLFYSVGIGQISSEVPQNLSASRPQDRQFILSSKKLLLSDSGFYLCAWSGGQGAGEQYFGPGTRLTVT.

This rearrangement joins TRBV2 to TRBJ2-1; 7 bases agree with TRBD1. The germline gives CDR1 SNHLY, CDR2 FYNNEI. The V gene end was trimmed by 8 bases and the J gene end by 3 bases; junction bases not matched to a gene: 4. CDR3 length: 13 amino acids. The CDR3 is CASEGQNYNEQFF. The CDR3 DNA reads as TGTGCCAGCGAGGGACAGAACTACAATGAGCAGTTCTTC.

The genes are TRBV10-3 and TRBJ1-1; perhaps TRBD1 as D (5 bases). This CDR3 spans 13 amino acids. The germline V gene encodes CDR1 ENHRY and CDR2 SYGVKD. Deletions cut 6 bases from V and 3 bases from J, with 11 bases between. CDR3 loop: CAIRGEWDTEAFF. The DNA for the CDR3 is TGTGCCATCAGGGGGGAATGGGACACTGAAGCTTTCTTT.

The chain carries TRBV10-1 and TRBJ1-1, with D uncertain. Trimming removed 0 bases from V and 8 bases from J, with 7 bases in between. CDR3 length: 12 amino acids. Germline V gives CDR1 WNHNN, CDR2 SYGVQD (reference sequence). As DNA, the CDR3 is TGCGCCAGCAGTGAGTCAGTAGGGGAAGCTTTCTTT. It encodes CASSESVGEAFF.

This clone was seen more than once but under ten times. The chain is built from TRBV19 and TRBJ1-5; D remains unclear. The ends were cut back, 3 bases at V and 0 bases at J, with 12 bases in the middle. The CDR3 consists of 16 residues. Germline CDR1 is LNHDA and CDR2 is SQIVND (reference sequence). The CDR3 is CASSISGRISNQPQHF. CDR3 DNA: TGTGCCAGTAGTATTTCAGGACGTATTAGCAATCAGCCCCAGCATTTT.

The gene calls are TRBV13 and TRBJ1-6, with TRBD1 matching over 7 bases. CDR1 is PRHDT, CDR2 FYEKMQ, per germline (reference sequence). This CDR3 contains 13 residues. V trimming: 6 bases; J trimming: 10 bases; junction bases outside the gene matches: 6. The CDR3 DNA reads TGTGCCAGCAGTTCCGACAGGGCATCACCCCTCCACTTT. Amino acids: CASSSDRASPLHF.

CDR3 region: CASSVETGATTGELFF. CDR3 nucleotides: TGTGCCAGCAGCGTAGAGACAGGGGCGACCACCGGGGAGCTGTTTTTT. The V gene is TRBV9, the J gene TRBJ2-2; 8 nucleotides align to TRBD1. The trim removed 0 bases at V and 4 bases at J, leaving 5 bases unmatched. This CDR3 has 16 residues. Germline CDR1 SGDLS, CDR2 YYNGEE.

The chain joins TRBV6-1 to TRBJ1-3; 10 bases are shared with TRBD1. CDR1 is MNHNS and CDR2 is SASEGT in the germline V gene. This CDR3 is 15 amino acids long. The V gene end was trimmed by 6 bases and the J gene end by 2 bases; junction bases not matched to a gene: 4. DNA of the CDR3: TGTGCCAGCAGGGGACAGGGGAGGGCTGGAAACACCATATATTTT. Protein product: CASRGQGRAGNTIYF.

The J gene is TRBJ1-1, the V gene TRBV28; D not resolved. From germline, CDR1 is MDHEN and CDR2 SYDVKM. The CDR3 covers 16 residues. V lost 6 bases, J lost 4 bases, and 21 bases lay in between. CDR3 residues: CASSPPYGRWSTEAFF. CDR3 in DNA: TGTGCCAGCAGCCCCCCCTACGGTCGCTGGAGCACTGAAGCTTTCTTT.

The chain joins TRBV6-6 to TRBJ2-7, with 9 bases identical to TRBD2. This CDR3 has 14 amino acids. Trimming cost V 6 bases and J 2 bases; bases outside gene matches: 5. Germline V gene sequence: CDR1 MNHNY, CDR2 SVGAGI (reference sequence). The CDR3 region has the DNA TGTGCCAGCAGCACGAGACTAGCGGCCTACGAGCAGTACTTC. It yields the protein CASSTRLAAYEQYF.

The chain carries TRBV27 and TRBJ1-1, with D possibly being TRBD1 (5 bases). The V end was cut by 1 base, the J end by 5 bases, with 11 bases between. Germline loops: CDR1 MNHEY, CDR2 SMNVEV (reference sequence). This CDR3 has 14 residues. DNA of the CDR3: TGTGCCAGCAGTTTATATGAGGGGAGGACTGAAGCTTTCTTT. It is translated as CASSLYEGRTEAFF.

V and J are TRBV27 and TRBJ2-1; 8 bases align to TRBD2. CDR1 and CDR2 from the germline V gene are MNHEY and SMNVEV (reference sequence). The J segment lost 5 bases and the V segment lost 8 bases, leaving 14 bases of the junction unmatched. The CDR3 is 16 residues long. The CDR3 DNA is TGTGCCAGCTGCTCGGTCCTAGCGGGTGCCCACAATGAGCAGTTCTTC. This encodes CASCSVLAGAHNEQFF.